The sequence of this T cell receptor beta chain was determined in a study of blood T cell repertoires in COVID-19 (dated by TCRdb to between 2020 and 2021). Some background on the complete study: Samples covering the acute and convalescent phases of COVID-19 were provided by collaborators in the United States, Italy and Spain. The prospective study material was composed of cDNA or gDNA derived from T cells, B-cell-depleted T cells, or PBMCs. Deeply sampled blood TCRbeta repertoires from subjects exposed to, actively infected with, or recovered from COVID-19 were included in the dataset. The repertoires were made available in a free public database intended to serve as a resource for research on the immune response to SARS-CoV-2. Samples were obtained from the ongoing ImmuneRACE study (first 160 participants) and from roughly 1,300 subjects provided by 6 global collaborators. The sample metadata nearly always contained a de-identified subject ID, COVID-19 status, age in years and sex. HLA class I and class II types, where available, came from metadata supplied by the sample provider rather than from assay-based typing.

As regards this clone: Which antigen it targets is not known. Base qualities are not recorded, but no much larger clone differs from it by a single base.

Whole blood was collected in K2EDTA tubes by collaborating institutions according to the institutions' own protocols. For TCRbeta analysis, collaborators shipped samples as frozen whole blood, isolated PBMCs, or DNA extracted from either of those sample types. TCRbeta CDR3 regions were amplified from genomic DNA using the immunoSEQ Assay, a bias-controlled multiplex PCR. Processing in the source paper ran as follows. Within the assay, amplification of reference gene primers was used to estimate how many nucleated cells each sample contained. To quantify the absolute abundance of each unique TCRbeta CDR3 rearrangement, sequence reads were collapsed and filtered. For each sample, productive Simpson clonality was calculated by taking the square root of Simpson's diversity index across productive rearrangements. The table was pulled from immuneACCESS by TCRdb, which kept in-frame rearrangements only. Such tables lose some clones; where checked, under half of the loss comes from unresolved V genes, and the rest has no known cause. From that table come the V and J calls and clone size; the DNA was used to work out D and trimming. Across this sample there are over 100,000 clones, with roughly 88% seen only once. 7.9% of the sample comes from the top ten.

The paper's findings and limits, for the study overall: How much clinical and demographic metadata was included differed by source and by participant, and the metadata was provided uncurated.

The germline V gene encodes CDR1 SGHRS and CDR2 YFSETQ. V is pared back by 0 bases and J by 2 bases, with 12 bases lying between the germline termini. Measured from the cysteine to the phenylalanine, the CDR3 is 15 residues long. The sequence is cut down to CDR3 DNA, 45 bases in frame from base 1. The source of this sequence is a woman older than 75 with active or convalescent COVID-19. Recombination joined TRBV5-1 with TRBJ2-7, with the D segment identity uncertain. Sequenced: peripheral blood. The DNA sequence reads TGCGCCAGCAGCTTGGGAGCTGCGGCGGCCTACGAGCAGTACTTC. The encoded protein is CASSLGAAAAYEQYF.